The 14 T cell receptor beta chains listed next were all sequenced from one sample in a study of cytomegalovirus exposure and HLA in healthy donors. The PCR was carried out with 60 Vbeta primers and 13 Jbeta primers. The repertoire was sequenced with immunoSEQ multiplex PCR; TCRdb's copy has only in-frame clones and lacks some. The sample gives 180,000 or so clones, 81% of which show up once; roughly 4.5% is in the top ten. The source material was PBMCs. The receptors shown here come from a young woman in good health and CMV-seropositive.

This chain joins TRBV29-1 and TRBJ1-2; a possible D gene is TRBD1 (6 bases). The CDR3 runs 13 residues. CDR1 is SQVTM and CDR2 is ANQGSEA in the germline V gene. The V end lost 5 bases, the J end lost 4 bases, and 14 bases lay between the germline ends. CDR3: CSVPPRGGYGYTF. The CDR3 bases are TGCAGCGTTCCCCCAAGGGGGGGCTATGGCTACACCTTC.

The chain joins TRBV23-1 to TRBJ1-6; 10 positions match TRBD1. TRBV23-1 is known as an ORF, though its function is uncertain. This CDR3 has 19 residues. Unmatched junction bases numbered 17, after V lost 4 bases and J lost 8 bases. CDR3 sequence (DNA): TGCGCCAGCAGTCCCCAGGACGGGACAGGGGCGAGTCGGGATTCACCCCTCCACTTT. It translates to CASSPQDGTGASRDSPLHF.

This clone was seen only once. The sample holds other DNA sequences that translate to the same CDR3. This chain joins TRBV5-1 and TRBJ1-2; possible D gene TRBD1, 5 bases. This CDR3 contains 18 residues. Germline assignment: CDR1 SGHRS and CDR2 YFSETQ. Trimming cost V 0 bases and J 1 base, with 19 bases left between them. The CDR3 coding sequence is TGCGCCAGCAGCTTGGACAGGATGGGTTTTGGCGTTAACTATGGCTACACCTTC. Translation: CASSLDRMGFGVNYGYTF.

The chain couples TRBV7-9 to TRBJ2-1; D may be TRBD2 (5 bases). The CDR3 contains 15 residues. Between the trimmed V and J ends, which lost 6 bases and 0 bases, there was a span of 12 bases. Germline V lookup: CDR1 SEHNR, CDR2 FQNEAQ (reference sequence). The CDR3 here is CASRRAESSYNEQFF. The DNA of the CDR3 is TGTGCCAGCAGGAGGGCCGAAAGCTCCTACAATGAGCAGTTCTTC.

V is TRBV9 and J is TRBJ2-1; 8 bases agree with TRBD2. The germline V gene has CDR1 SGDLS and CDR2 YYNGEE. Trimming cost V 0 bases and J 4 bases; bases outside gene matches: 6. The CDR3 has 16 amino acids. CDR3 amino acids: CASSVEGSGIYNEQFF. For the CDR3, the DNA is TGTGCCAGCAGCGTAGAAGGTAGCGGGATATACAATGAGCAGTTCTTC.

This clone has just a few counts. This chain links TRBV28 with TRBJ2-1, with no clear D. V lost 2 bases to trimming and J lost 4 bases, with 9 bases between them. Germline V gives CDR1 MDHEN, CDR2 SYDVKM. This CDR3 comprises 14 residues. The CDR3 coding sequence is TGTGCCAGCAGTTTAACCCCCGGGTACAATGAGCAGTTCTTC. Translated, it gives CASSLTPGYNEQFF.

The chain is built from TRBV19 and TRBJ1-2; TRBD1 aligns across 7 bases. Germline CDR1 and CDR2: LNHDA and SQIVND (reference sequence). This CDR3 spans 13 amino acids. V trimming: 5 bases; J trimming: 3 bases; junction bases outside the gene matches: 3. CDR3 loop: CASSVGTDYGYTF. CDR3 DNA sequence: TGTGCCAGTAGTGTCGGGACAGACTATGGCTACACCTTC.

The chain has TRBV9 and TRBJ2-7; TRBD1 agrees at 11 bases. Trimming cost V 3 bases and J 6 bases; bases outside gene matches: 2. The germline V gene has CDR1 SGDLS and CDR2 YYNGEE. The CDR3 contains 13 residues. CDR3 in DNA: TGTGCCAGCAGCGGGACAGGGGGCGGCGAGCAGTACTTC. It specifies CASSGTGGGEQYF.

The J gene is TRBJ2-5, the V gene TRBV6-5; 7 bases fit TRBD1. V lost 7 bases to trimming and J lost 2 bases; unmatched junction nucleotides: 4. Germline V gene sequence: CDR1 MNHEY, CDR2 SVGAGI. This CDR3 has 13 amino acids. The CDR3 loop is CASTGTAQETQYF. DNA of the CDR3: TGTGCCAGCACCGGGACAGCGCAAGAGACCCAGTACTTC.

The chain is built from TRBV7-9 and TRBJ2-3; D might be TRBD1 (6 bases). CDR3 length: 17 amino acids. Trimming cost V 5 bases and J 2 bases, with 20 bases left between them. Germline V lookup: CDR1 SEHNR, CDR2 FQNEAQ (reference sequence). This chain's CDR3 is CASSPQSTGPFTDTQYF. CDR3 DNA sequence: TGTGCCAGCAGCCCACAATCGACAGGTCCCTTCACAGATACGCAGTATTTT. The variable domain in full, completed from reference TRBV7-9 and TRBJ2-3, reads DTGVSQNPRHKITKRGQNVTFRCDPISEHNRLYWYRQTLGQGPEFLTYFQNEAQLEKSRLLSDRFSAERPKGSFSTLEIQRTEQGDSAMYLCASSPQSTGPFTDTQYFGPGTRLTVL.

The gene calls are TRBV5-4 and TRBJ2-1; 10 bases align to TRBD2. Trimming removed 2 bases from V and 4 bases from J; junction bases left unmatched: 6. Germline V gene data show CDR1 as SGHNT and CDR2 as YYREEE (reference sequence). The CDR3 loop spans 16 amino acids. CDR3 protein: CASSFSGGWGYNEQFF. CDR3 bases: TGTGCCAGCAGCTTTAGCGGGGGGTGGGGATACAATGAGCAGTTCTTC.

This clone was seen a single time. CDR3 nucleotide sequence: TGTGCCAGCAGCTCTACACTCGGACGGGGCTATGGCTACACCTTC. It yields the protein CASSSTLGRGYGYTF. The chain employs TRBV7-9 and TRBJ1-2; D is ambiguous. CDR1 and CDR2 from the germline V gene are SEHNR and FQNEAQ (reference sequence). The V and J ends lost 4 bases and 4 bases respectively, with 16 bases between them. CDR3 length: 15 amino acids.

This clone was seen a single time. This rearrangement joins TRBV11-2 to TRBJ1-3; 9 bases are shared with TRBD1. Germline CDR1 is SGHAT and CDR2 is FQNNGV. The CDR3 covers 16 residues. The V segment lost 5 bases and the J segment 8 bases; nucleotides outside the gene matches: 13. In nucleotides, the CDR3 is TGTGCCAGCAGCGGTCAGGACAGGGGTACCGTAGACACCATATATTTT. This sequence encodes CASSGQDRGTVDTIYF. The variable domain in full, with the rest retrieved from reference TRBV11-2 and TRBJ1-3, is EAGVAQSPRYKIIEKRQSVAFWCNPISGHATLYWYQQILGQGPKLLIQFQNNGVVDDSQLPKDRFSAERLKGVDSTLKIQPAKLEDSAVYLCASSGQDRGTVDTIYFGEGSWLTVV.

The chain recombines TRBV6-6 with TRBJ2-7; TRBD2 is a possible D gene (5 bases). The germline CDR1 and CDR2 sequences are MNHNY and SVGAGI (reference sequence). This CDR3 has 16 residues. Deletions cut 2 bases from V and 0 bases from J, with 14 bases between. CDR3 bases: TGTGCCAGCAGTTACGCGGCAGGACTGAGCTCCTACGAGCAGTACTTC. Translated: CASSYAAGLSSYEQYF.